The source of this T cell receptor beta chain is a study of CXCR3-negative and CXCR3-positive naive CD8 T cells. Details on this clonotype: Its antigen is currently unknown.

This CDR3 is 12 amino acids long. The germline V gene encodes CDR1 DFQATT and CDR2 SNEGSKA (reference sequence). Study observations and caveats: The level of CXCR3 expression partially decreased after cryopreservation; the majority of assays used fresh PBMCs. For memory CD8+ cells diversity was much lower, but both naive subsets had comparably high diversity. Surface CD5 matched across naive subsets, and TRB CDR3 properties served to infer TCR strength.

5' RACE that incorporated UMI labels was used to prepare the TRB cDNA libraries. Reanalyzing the 5' RACE reads, TCRdb keeps one entry per CDR3 protein, without DNA. Reported are roughly 30,000 distinct CDR3 sequences; the ten largest clones contain roughly 10%. Sorting yielded triplicates of about 330,000 cells for each CD8+ T cell subset. The receptor comes from a human donor in good health. Some clones in this sample may be carry-over from other donors' samples. Sequenced input: memory CD8+ T cells from blood. V usage is TRBV20-1 and J usage is TRBJ2-7. The CDR3 loop reads CSAREGSYEQYF.